The 17 T cell receptor beta chains listed next were all sequenced from one sample in a study of CD8+ T cells in alopecia areata. Stated treatment: oral pan-JAK inhibitor, 5-10 mg twice daily. After isolation, RNA underwent reverse transcription to generate cDNA as the sequencing template. Using immunoSEQ multiplex PCR, the repertoire was profiled, and TCRdb retains in-frame clones only, with some absent. Found here are roughly 110,000 clones, roughly 50% of them singletons; the top ten hold 10% to 15%. The material was CD8+ T cells sorted from blood, obtained at week 24, from a patient treated with tofacitinib. The receptors were sampled from a human donor with alopecia areata.

This clone has more than one count but fewer than ten. The chain has TRBV9 and TRBJ2-3; TRBD2 is a possible D gene (6 bases). The CDR3 consists of 15 residues. The V gene lost 0 bases and the J gene lost 2 bases, with 10 bases spanning the gap. The germline V gene has CDR1 SGDLS and CDR2 YYNGEE. CDR3 residues: CASSVVEGYTDTQYF. The DNA for the CDR3 is TGTGCCAGCAGCGTAGTGGAGGGGTACACAGATACGCAGTATTTT.

The chain uses TRBV27 and TRBJ1-2; D uncertain. The CDR3 runs to 13 residues. With 2 bases removed from V and 4 bases from J, the gap between germline ends came to 8 bases. Looked up from germline, CDR1 is MNHEY and CDR2 is SMNVEV (reference sequence). The CDR3 loop is CASSLGQTYGYTF. In DNA, the CDR3 is TGTGCCAGCAGTTTAGGGCAGACCTATGGCTACACCTTC.

This chain joins TRBV10-3 and TRBJ1-2; possibly TRBD1 for D (5 bases). CDR1 is ENHRY, CDR2 SYGVKD, per germline. V was trimmed by 6 bases and J by 4 bases, leaving 12 bases between them. This CDR3 comprises 13 residues. CDR3 bases: TGTGCCATCAGGAGCCAGGGATTCTATGGCTACACCTTC. Translated: CAIRSQGFYGYTF.

This sequence joins TRBV30 and TRBJ2-7, with D possibly being TRBD2 (6 bases). The CDR3 length is 10 residues. V was cut by 5 bases and J by 4 bases, with 6 bases left in between. The germline gives CDR1 GTSNPN, CDR2 SVGIG (reference sequence). CDR3: CAWRGYEQYF. CDR3 DNA sequence: TGTGCCTGGCGGGGGTACGAGCAGTACTTC.

The rearrangement uses TRBV7-3 and TRBJ1-1, with D possibly TRBD1 on 6 matching bases. The CDR3 runs 12 residues. CDR1 is SGHTA, CDR2 FQGTGA, per germline. Trimming shortened V by 8 bases and J by 1 base, and 8 bases separated the two germline ends. The CDR3 reads CASGDTNTEAFF. The CDR3 bases are TGTGCCAGCGGGGACACGAACACTGAAGCTTTCTTT.

The rearrangement joins TRBV25-1 to TRBJ1-2; D gene unclear. The CDR3 covers 14 residues. The V end lost 1 base, the J end lost 7 bases, and 13 bases lay between the germline ends. Germline assignment: CDR1 MGHDK and CDR2 SYGVNS. DNA for the CDR3: TGTGCCAGCAGTGAATCGGCGCATGGGGTTGGCTACACCTTC. Protein sequence: CASSESAHGVGYTF.

This clone appeared a few times. The chain combines TRBV29-1 with TRBJ2-1, with D maybe TRBD2 (6 bases). V was shortened by 1 base and J by 2 bases, with 9 bases between the two germline ends. CDR3 size: 14 residues. CDR1 SQVTM and CDR2 ANQGSEA come from the germline V gene. The CDR3 bases are TGCAGCGTTGAAGGGGGGGTCGCCTACAATGAGCAGTTCTTC. The encoded protein is CSVEGGVAYNEQFF.

This clone turned up a few times. The chain carries TRBV5-1 and TRBJ2-5; D is undetermined. Germline CDR1 reads SGHRS; CDR2 reads YFSETQ. V lost 2 bases and J 2 bases, leaving 10 bases between the germline ends. This CDR3 spans 14 amino acids. The CDR3, as DNA: TGCGCCAGCAGCTTAACGACACAACAAGAGACCCAGTACTTC. Translating it yields CASSLTTQQETQYF.

This clone was recorded a few times. The rearrangement joins TRBV5-6 to TRBJ2-7, with 9 positions matching TRBD1. Germline V gene sequence: CDR1 SGHDT, CDR2 YYEEEE. With V trimmed by 2 bases and J by 4 bases, 4 bases remained unmatched. The CDR3 length is 14 residues. Written as DNA, the CDR3 is TGTGCCAGCAGCTTCGGGACAGGGATATACGAGCAGTACTTC. It encodes CASSFGTGIYEQYF.

The chain uses TRBV7-8 and TRBJ2-5; D might be TRBD1 or TRBD2, each matching 5 bases. Germline-derived CDR1 and CDR2 are SGHVS and FQNEAQ. There are 16 residues in the CDR3. Trimming took 5 bases from V and 1 from J, leaving 17 bases between them. The CDR3: CASSPSGRATQETQYF. DNA of the CDR3: TGTGCCAGCAGCCCCTCGGGGCGGGCGACCCAAGAGACCCAGTACTTC.

This clone turned up a few times. The gene calls are TRBV27 and TRBJ1-5; no firm D call. The CDR3 has 13 amino acids. CDR1 and CDR2 (germline): MNHEY, SMNVEV (reference sequence). Trimming took 1 base from V and 6 from J, leaving 7 bases between them. CDR3 nucleotide sequence: TGTGCCAGCAGTTTATGGTTAGGTCAGCCCCAGCATTTT. Protein product: CASSLWLGQPQHF.

A few counts support this clone. The rearrangement links TRBV5-6 to TRBJ2-5; tentatively, D is TRBD1 (6 bases). Trimming took 6 bases from V and 5 from J, leaving 17 bases between them. This CDR3 is built from 14 residues. Germline V gene data show CDR1 as SGHDT and CDR2 as YYEEEE. The CDR3 spells CASNHAWGLETQYF. The CDR3 DNA is TGTGCCAGCAACCATGCTTGGGGGCTGGAGACCCAGTACTTC.

The DNA of the CDR3 is TGTGCCAGCAGCTTCGTCATCGATGAGCAGTTCTTC. Its translation is CASSFVIDEQFF. The rearrangement uses TRBV13 and TRBJ2-1, with no clear D. The CDR3 contains 12 residues. CDR1 is PRHDT and CDR2 is FYEKMQ in the germline V gene (reference sequence). The germline V and J ends were trimmed by 3 bases and 8 bases, with 8 bases remaining between them.

This chain connects TRBV16 to TRBJ2-7; 7 positions agree with TRBD1. The trim removed 4 bases at V and 3 bases at J, leaving 0 bases unmatched. Germline CDR1 reads KGHSY; CDR2 reads FQNENV. This CDR3 contains 12 residues. CDR3 nucleotides: TGTGCCAGCAGCCGGGACAGCTACGAGCAGTACTTC. Encoded protein: CASSRDSYEQYF.

This clone was recorded a few times. The rearrangement joins TRBV9 to TRBJ2-3; a possible D gene is TRBD2 (6 bases). Germline V gene lookup returns CDR1 SGDLS and CDR2 YYNGEE. This CDR3 region has 13 residues. V was cut by 7 bases and J by 8 bases, with 17 bases left in between. The CDR3 nucleotides read TGTGCCAGCGGCCCCCTGGGGGGTCCTACGCAGTATTTT. Its translation: CASGPLGGPTQYF.

The CDR3 nucleotides are TGTGCCAGCAGTTTGGCAGGGTGGGAAGGCTACACCTTC. As protein: CASSLAGWEGYTF. V is TRBV27 and J is TRBJ1-2; a weak D match, TRBD1 (5 bases). The CDR3 is 13 amino acids. Trimming shortened V by 3 bases and J by 8 bases, and 13 bases separated the two germline ends. Germline loops: CDR1 MNHEY, CDR2 SMNVEV (reference sequence).

The rearrangement uses TRBV7-3 and TRBJ2-5; tentatively, D is TRBD2 (7 bases). Trimming took off 5 bases at V and 5 bases at J, with 15 bases between the two ends. This CDR3 comprises 14 residues. Germline V gives CDR1 SGHTA, CDR2 FQGTGA. DNA for the CDR3: TGTGCCAGCAGCCCAGTAGGGGGGGCTGAGACCCAGTACTTC. Translating it yields CASSPVGGAETQYF.